This TCR beta chain derives from a study of early T cells in non-severe SARS-CoV-2 infection. This clonotype was detected many times. V shed 5 bases, J shed 6 bases, and the junction held 9 bases outside the gene matches. There are 14 residues in the CDR3. Germline assignment: CDR1 SEHNR and CDR2 FQNEAQ (reference sequence). TCRdb reprocessed the 5' RACE reads with MiXCR, giving one entry per CDR3 protein. The sample holds around 26,000 distinct CDR3 sequences, around 5.5% seen once. This receptor was obtained from an adult who was a healthcare worker with PCR-confirmed SARS-CoV-2 infection or an uninfected control (not recorded which). Sequenced input: whole blood. This chain links TRBV7-9 with TRBJ2-7; the match to TRBD1 covers 8 bases. CDR3 in amino acids: CASSPGTQGAEQYF. The CDR3 region has the DNA TGTGCCAGCAGCCCCGGGACGCAGGGGGCCGAGCAGTACTTC.